This entry lists 14 T cell receptor beta chains sequenced from one sample in a study of vaccination and CD4 T cells after COVID-19. Antigen specificity for these receptors is unknown. Treatment: approximately 9-day PBMC culture with coronavirus spike peptide pools or control peptides (ViraFEST assay). Cultured CD4+ T-cell DNA underwent Oncomine TCR Beta short-read sequencing. TCRdb used MiXCR to reprocess the PCR reads, holding one entry per CDR3 protein. The sample records tens of thousands of distinct CDR3 sequences, approximately 29% being singletons. The material sequenced was cultured CD4+ T cells from blood. These receptors came from a human donor with COVID-19.

The chain carries TRBV6-5 and TRBJ1-1; D ambiguous. This CDR3 contains 13 residues. Deletions cut 4 bases from V and 5 bases from J, with 11 bases between. Germline CDR1 and CDR2: MNHEY and SVGAGI. This CDR3 reads CASSSDLWTEAFF. The CDR3 region has the DNA TGTGCCAGCAGTTCTGACTTGTGGACTGAAGCTTTCTTT.

This chain connects TRBV4-3 to TRBJ2-2; the match to TRBD1 covers 9 bases. V shed 6 bases and J 5 bases; nucleotides not matched to a gene: 7. This CDR3 comprises 15 residues. Germline-derived CDR1 and CDR2 are LGHNA and YSLEER. The CDR3 DNA reads as TGCGCCAGCAGGCAACCGGGACAGGGAACCGGGGAGCTGTTTTTT. Protein product: CASRQPGQGTGELFF.

This clonotype was observed a few times. The rearrangement joins TRBV6-1 to TRBJ2-3; D perhaps matches TRBD2 (7 bases). Trimming removed 8 bases from V and 4 bases from J, with 19 bases in between. The CDR3 length is 15 residues. Germline CDR1 is MNHNS and CDR2 is SASEGT. This CDR3 is CASSPEGGPADTQYF. CDR3 DNA sequence: TGTGCCAGCTCCCCGGAGGGGGGGCCCGCAGATACGCAGTATTTT.

This clonotype was observed a handful of times. This chain uses TRBV19 with TRBJ1-1, with TRBD1 matching 8 bases. The germline V gene has CDR1 LNHDA and CDR2 SQIVND (reference sequence). J was trimmed by 5 bases and V by 7 bases; bases with no gene match: 6. The CDR3 is 13 residues long. CDR3 bases: TGTGCCAGTACCTTCCAGGGGGCAACTGAAGCTTTCTTT. It is translated as CASTFQGATEAFF.

The genes are TRBV29-1 and TRBJ1-2; D possibly corresponds to TRBD1 (5 bases). There are 13 residues in the CDR3. CDR1 is SQVTM, CDR2 ANQGSEA, per germline. V lost 3 bases and J 7 bases, leaving 15 bases between the germline ends. The CDR3 region has the DNA TGCAGCGTTGATGCGTGGGGCGCGGGTGGCTACACCTTC. Protein sequence: CSVDAWGAGGYTF.

This clonotype was observed a handful of times. The CDR3 here is CASSESRGGPQHF. The DNA for the CDR3 is TGCGCCAGCAGTGAGTCCCGGGGCGGGCCCCAGCATTTT. The chain has TRBV10-1 and TRBJ1-5; tentative D call: TRBD1 (5 bases). The CDR3 is 13 amino acids. CDR1 and CDR2 (germline): WNHNN, SYGVQD (reference sequence). V lost 0 bases and J 9 bases, leaving 9 bases between the germline ends.

This chain joins TRBV2 and TRBJ2-1; 7 bases are a match to TRBD1. The V and J ends lost 6 bases and 9 bases, in that order; junction bases with no gene match: 8. Germline CDR1 SNHLY, CDR2 FYNNEI. The CDR3 sequence is 13 residues long. The CDR3 region is CASSRDRKGEQFF. CDR3 nucleotides: TGTGCCAGCAGCAGGGACAGAAAGGGTGAGCAGTTCTTC.

The chain employs TRBV11-3 and TRBJ1-6, with unresolved D. V was cut by 5 bases and J by 7 bases, with 9 bases left in between. CDR1 is SGHNT and CDR2 is YENEEA in the germline V gene. This CDR3 has 13 amino acids. The CDR3 protein is CASSNSGNSPLHF. DNA of the CDR3: TGTGCCAGCAGCAACTCGGGGAATTCACCCCTCCACTTT.

The chain carries TRBV18 and TRBJ1-1; weak D call: TRBD1 (5 bases). The CDR3 consists of 13 residues. Trimming took 6 bases from V and 4 from J, leaving 12 bases between them. The germline V gene encodes CDR1 KGHSH and CDR2 LQKENI. CDR3 bases: TGTGCCAGCTCCCCGACAGAGGTCACTGAAGCTTTCTTT. Protein sequence: CASSPTEVTEAFF. Drawing the rest from reference TRBV18 and TRBJ1-1, the complete variable domain is NAGVMQNPRHLVRRRGQEARLRCSPMKGHSHVYWYRQLPEEGLKFMVYLQKENIIDESGMPKERFSAEFPKEGPSILRIQQVVRGDSAAYFCASSPTEVTEAFFGQGTRLTVV.

This chain connects TRBV5-5 to TRBJ1-3, with D hard to call. CDR3 length equals 14 residues. V was cut by 0 bases and J by 0 bases, with 4 bases left in between. The germline gives CDR1 SGHKS, CDR2 YYEKEE (reference sequence). In nucleotides, the CDR3 is TGTGCCAGCAGCTTGGACGCCTCTGGAAACACCATATATTTT. The encoded protein is CASSLDASGNTIYF.

The gene calls are TRBV11-3 and TRBJ1-3; D unresolved. Germline V gene data show CDR1 as SGHNT and CDR2 as YENEEA. The CDR3 spans 16 residues. Trimming shortened V by 0 bases and J by 4 bases, and 13 bases separated the two germline ends. CDR3 nucleotide sequence: TGTGCCAGCAGCTTAGATAGCGGAAACAGAGGAAACACCATATATTTT. It specifies CASSLDSGNRGNTIYF.

The rearrangement links TRBV27 to TRBJ2-5; TRBD1 is a possible D gene (5 bases). The germline gives CDR1 MNHEY, CDR2 SMNVEV (reference sequence). Trimming cost V 2 bases and J 5 bases, with 15 bases left between them. The CDR3 has 15 residues. The DNA for the CDR3 is TGTGCCAGCAGTTTAGGTCAGGGCAAGTATGAGACCCAGTACTTC. Encoded protein: CASSLGQGKYETQYF.

CDR3 region: CASSYGLLLNNSPLHF. Written as DNA, the CDR3 is TGTGCCAGCAGTTACGGACTTCTGCTTAATAATTCACCCCTCCACTTT. The chain couples TRBV6-5 to TRBJ1-6; no clear D gene. Germline V gene sequence: CDR1 MNHEY, CDR2 SVGAGI. This CDR3 is 16 amino acids long. With 2 bases removed from V and 5 bases from J, the gap between germline ends came to 13 bases.

The chain recombines TRBV7-2 with TRBJ2-3; possible D gene TRBD1, 5 bases. This CDR3 contains 13 residues. Germline V gene lookup returns CDR1 SGHTA and CDR2 FQGNSA. Trimming cost V 8 bases and J 2 bases, with 11 bases left between them. DNA of the CDR3: TGTGCCAGCGGGGCCACCTCCACAGATACGCAGTATTTT. Protein: CASGATSTDTQYF.